The clone carrying this T cell receptor beta chain is a singleton in its sample. What it binds is unknown. The source of the sample is a study of human T cells and chemical hapten exposure. Study results and caveats: Large CDR3 similarity clusters arose significantly more often from expanded TCRs than from controls. Counts of TCRs above 1 in 1000 frequency stayed unchanged with DPC sensitization. There was a positive correlation between PT1 expanded TCR counts and patch test score.

The germline V gene encodes CDR1 SGHRS and CDR2 YFSETQ. The length of the CDR3 is 15 residues. The V end lost 4 bases, the J end lost 8 bases, and 19 bases lay between the germline ends. Individual cDNA molecules had unique molecular identifiers attached to them by the library. TCRdb passed the RACE reads through MiXCR, listing each CDR3 protein once. The sample lists tens of thousands of distinct CDR3 sequences, 11% to 15% occurring once. The time point here: pre-sensitization, week 0. Treatment specified: therapeutic diphenylcyclopropenone sensitization with weekly scalp DPC. The gene calls are TRBV5-1 and TRBJ2-1; tentatively, D is TRBD2 (5 bases). The clonotype was recovered from a woman aged 45-59 years with alopecia areata. Some clones in this sample may be carry-over from other donors' samples. The source material was whole blood, sampled in connection with sensitization to the hapten diphenylcyclopropenone (DPC). The CDR3 sequence: CASSLIEGGPHEQFF. CDR3 sequence (DNA): TGCGCCAGCAGCCTAATAGAGGGCGGCCCCCATGAGCAGTTCTTC. Together with reference TRBV5-1 and TRBJ2-1, the CDR3 gives the full variable domain: KAGVTQTPRYLIKTRGQQVTLSCSPISGHRSVSWYQQTPGQGLQFLFEYFSETQRNKGNFPGRFSGRQFSNSRSEMNVSTLELGDSALYLCASSLIEGGPHEQFFGPGTRLTVL.